These T cell receptor beta chains were read from a single sample in a study of blood T cell repertoires in COVID-19. The protocol was immunoSEQ multiplex PCR, while the TCRdb copy is restricted to in-frame clones and leaves out a portion. The table has over 350,000 clones, 87% seen once. Material for sequencing was PBMCs or T cells enriched from blood (not recorded which). The origin of the receptors is a woman between 18 and 29 years old with acute COVID-19. Each CDR3 is given with its conserved first and last residue. D genes are given only for firm matches. Clone size is not always given. Where it is, it says once, few, many or a class for expanded clones.

V gene	D gene	clone size	J gene	CDR3 protein	CDR3 DNA
TRBV6-2/TRBV6-3	NA	many	TRBJ2-5	CASSYWDKYQETQYF	TGTGCCAGCAGTTACTGGGACAAATACCAAGAGACCCAGTACTTC
TRBV28	NA	NA	TRBJ2-3	CASSLSSGGYHADTQYF	TGTGCCAGCAGTTTATCGTCAGGAGGGTATCACGCAGATACGCAGTATTTT
TRBV14	NA	many	TRBJ2-6	CASSQVFQGPGANVLTF	TGTGCCAGCAGCCAAGTATTCCAGGGCCCTGGGGCCAACGTCCTGACTTTC
TRBV19	NA	NA	TRBJ1-5	CASTGHPNQPQHF	TGTGCCAGTACAGGGCATCCCAATCAGCCCCAGCATTTT
TRBV29-1	TRBD2	NA	TRBJ2-5	CSVQRGGEETQYF	TGCAGCGTTCAGCGGGGGGGCGAAGAGACCCAGTACTTC
TRBV10-1	NA	once	TRBJ1-1	CASSAQEATEAFF	TGCGCCAGCAGTGCGCAAGAGGCCACTGAAGCTTTCTTT
TRBV9	TRBD2	NA	TRBJ2-3	CASSVGTSESDTQYF	TGTGCCAGCAGCGTAGGGACTAGCGAATCGGATACGCAGTATTTT
TRBV4-3	NA	NA	TRBJ1-1	CASSHWGLVNTEAFF	TGCGCCAGCAGCCACTGGGGGCTGGTGAACACTGAAGCTTTCTTT
TRBV7-8	TRBD2	NA	TRBJ2-7	CASSRGFGTNYEQYF	TGTGCCAGCAGCCGGGGATTCGGGACTAACTACGAGCAGTACTTC
TRBV11-2	NA	NA	TRBJ2-5	CASSDIPSFQETQYF	TGTGCCAGCAGCGATATCCCTAGTTTCCAAGAGACCCAGTACTTC
TRBV29-1	TRBD1	NA	TRBJ2-7	CSVGTGSSYEQYF	TGCAGCGTAGGGACAGGGAGCTCCTACGAGCAGTACTTC
TRBV7-9	NA	NA	TRBJ1-2	CASRPRQNGGYTF	TGTGCCAGCAGGCCCAGACAGAACGGTGGCTACACCTTC
TRBV5-5	NA	NA	TRBJ1-2	CASSLVPGKDGYTF	TGTGCCAGCAGCTTGGTCCCAGGCAAGGATGGCTACACCTTC
TRBV11-1	NA	NA	TRBJ1-1	CASSFSAGGNTEAFF	TGTGCCAGCAGCTTCTCTGCGGGCGGGAACACTGAAGCTTTCTTT
TRBV19	TRBD2	once	TRBJ2-7	CASSIDGGLVGYEQYF	TGTGCCAGTAGTATAGATGGGGGACTAGTTGGCTACGAGCAGTACTTC
TRBV6-1	TRBD1	NA	TRBJ1-1	CASSEVRQGEAFF	TGTGCCAGCAGTGAAGTCCGACAGGGTGAAGCTTTCTTT
TRBV9	TRBD1	NA	TRBJ1-2	CASSVTGTGARYGYTF	TGTGCCAGCAGCGTAACCGGGACAGGGGCTAGGTATGGCTACACCTTC
TRBV6-2/TRBV6-3	NA	NA	TRBJ1-3	CASSYDGSRNTIYF	TGTGCCAGCAGTTACGATGGGAGCCGAAACACCATATATTTT
TRBV11-2	NA	NA	TRBJ2-7	CASSLVRPREQYF	TGTGCCAGCAGCTTAGTCCGGCCTAGGGAGCAGTACTTC
TRBV12-3/TRBV12-4	NA	NA	TRBJ2-1	CASSTSRDEQFF	TGTGCCAGCAGTACTAGCCGCGATGAGCAGTTCTTC
TRBV12-3/TRBV12-4	NA	NA	TRBJ2-3	CASSFADTDTQYF	TGTGCCAGCAGTTTTGCGGACACAGATACGCAGTATTTT
TRBV3-1/TRBV3-2	NA	many	TRBJ2-5	CASSQDLRTFETQYF	TGTGCCAGCAGCCAAGATCTACGGACATTCGAGACCCAGTACTTC
TRBV25-1	NA	NA	TRBJ1-4	CASSLTPEKLFF	TGTGCCAGCAGTTTGACACCCGAAAAACTGTTTTTT
TRBV7-2	NA	NA	TRBJ1-5	CASSLAPTGVNQPQHF	TGTGCCAGCAGCTTGGCCCCGACGGGAGTCAATCAGCCCCAGCATTTT
TRBV6-4	NA	NA	TRBJ1-1	CASSDYPEGTEAFF	TGTGCCAGCAGTGACTACCCGGAGGGCACTGAAGCTTTCTTT
TRBV7-6	NA	NA	TRBJ2-7	CASSPRDYEQYF	TGTGCCAGCAGCCCCCGGGATTACGAGCAGTACTTC
TRBV7-2	NA	NA	TRBJ2-1	CASSPDRILNEQFF	TGTGCCAGCAGCCCTGACAGGATTTTGAATGAGCAGTTCTTC
TRBV3-1/TRBV3-2	NA	NA	TRBJ2-2	CASSQLGELFF	TGTGCCAGCAGCCAACTCGGGGAGCTGTTTTTT
TRBV5-6	NA	NA	TRBJ2-7	CASSSAGLAYEQYF	TGTGCCAGCAGCTCCGCAGGATTAGCCTACGAGCAGTACTTC
TRBV6-1	NA	NA	TRBJ2-7	CASSEGSRLLYEQYF	TGTGCCAGCAGTGAAGGAAGTCGACTCCTCTACGAGCAGTACTTC
TRBV29-1	NA	NA	TRBJ1-2	CSVEGVPGAGYYGYTF	TGCAGCGTTGAAGGTGTCCCGGGTGCCGGGTACTATGGCTACACCTTC
TRBV19	NA	NA	TRBJ1-1	CATHENTEAFF	TGTGCCACACATGAAAACACTGAAGCTTTCTTT
TRBV28	NA	NA	TRBJ1-5	CASSLVGQPQHF	TGTGCCAGCAGTTTGGTCGGTCAGCCCCAGCATTTT
TRBV4-2	TRBD1	few	TRBJ2-7	CASSRDRVYEQYF	TGTGCCAGCAGCCGGGACAGGGTCTACGAGCAGTACTTC
TRBV12-3/TRBV12-4	TRBD1	once	TRBJ1-2	CASSTGDGYTF	TGTGCCAGCAGTACAGGGGATGGCTACACCTTC
TRBV28	NA	NA	TRBJ1-2	CASSFRGTDYGYTF	TGTGCCAGCAGTTTTAGGGGTACAGACTATGGCTACACCTTC
TRBV2	NA	NA	TRBJ2-3	CASSEGDFHSTDTQYF	TGTGCCAGCAGTGAAGGGGACTTCCATAGCACAGATACGCAGTATTTT
TRBV5-6	NA	NA	TRBJ2-1	CASSLQGSHEQFF	TGTGCCAGCAGCTTGCAAGGTAGCCATGAGCAGTTCTTC
TRBV5-1	TRBD2	once	TRBJ2-1	CASSRSGGSEQFF	TGCGCCAGCAGCCGCAGCGGGGGGTCTGAGCAGTTCTTC
TRBV7-2	NA	NA	TRBJ2-3	CASSLVPSGGTDTQYF	TGTGCCAGCAGCTTAGTTCCCTCAGGCGGCACAGATACGCAGTATTTT
TRBV6-6	NA	NA	TRBJ1-5	CASTDSNSNQPQHF	TGTGCCAGCACCGACAGTAATAGCAATCAGCCCCAGCATTTT
TRBV28	NA	NA	TRBJ1-1	CASSIQGNTEAFF	TGTGCCAGCAGCATTCAGGGTAACACTGAAGCTTTCTTT
TRBV29-1	TRBD1	NA	TRBJ2-5	CSARTGGQETQYF	TGCAGCGCCCGGACAGGGGGCCAAGAGACCCAGTACTTC
TRBV11-2	NA	few	TRBJ1-1	CASSPLINPAARETEAFF	TGTGCCAGCAGCCCACTCATCAATCCGGCAGCCAGGGAAACTGAAGCTTTCTTT
TRBV10-3	TRBD2	NA	TRBJ2-1	CAISESGLAGGNNEQFF	TGTGCCATCAGTGAGTCAGGACTAGCGGGAGGTAACAATGAGCAGTTCTTC